This is a list of T cell receptor beta chains from one sample in a study of shared clonotypes between healthy human individuals. Only in-frame clones appear in the TCRdb table, and some are missing; sequencing was by immunoSEQ multiplex PCR. The sample gives around 1.9 million clones, 90% to 95% of which show up once; around 1.7% is in the top ten. The sample was naive CD8+ T cells from PBMCs. The receptor set was obtained from a man between 18 and 35 years old in good health. Some clones in this sample may be carry-over from other donors' samples. Both conserved end residues are part of each CDR3. A D gene is named only where the DNA matches it firmly. Only part of the rows carry a size: once, few, many, or a class if the clone is expanded.

CDR3nt | CDR3aa | abundance | d_gene | j_gene | v_gene
TGTGCCAGCAGTTCCCGTGGAGGGAGTAACACCGGGGAGCTGTTTTTT | CASSSRGGSNTGELFF | NA | NA | TRBJ2-2 | TRBV27
TGTGCCTGGAGTGTACGGGTGACCTACGAGCAGTACTTC | CAWSVRVTYEQYF | NA | NA | TRBJ2-7 | TRBV30
TGCGCCAGCAGTCACTTAGACAGGGTAGTCTCTAACTATGGCTACACCTTC | CASSHLDRVVSNYGYTF | NA | TRBD1 | TRBJ1-2 | TRBV23-1
TGCGCCAGCAGCCATCCCGACAGGAGCTCCTACGAGCAGTACTTC | CASSHPDRSSYEQYF | NA | NA | TRBJ2-7 | TRBV4-3
TGTGCCAGCAGCTCCACTACCAATCACTGGACAGGGACTAGCTATGGCTACACCTTC | CASSSTTNHWTGTSYGYTF | NA | TRBD1 | TRBJ1-2 | TRBV5-8
TGTGCCAGCAGCTTAACGGGGCTACCGCCTTCTGAAGAGCAGTTCTTC | CASSLTGLPPSEEQFF | NA | NA | TRBJ2-1 | TRBV7-3
TGTGCCAGCAGCCTTTTATTGGCTAGTTACAATGAGCAGTTCTTC | CASSLLLASYNEQFF | NA | NA | TRBJ2-1 | TRBV13
TGTGCCAGCAGTGCCACGGGATTATTAGACGAGCAGTACTTC | CASSATGLLDEQYF | NA | NA | TRBJ2-7 | TRBV28
TGTGCCAGCAGCTATGGACAGGGGGCCTACAATGAGCAGTTCTTC | CASSYGQGAYNEQFF | NA | TRBD1 | TRBJ2-1 | TRBV11-3
TGTGCCAGTAGTACCGGGACTAGTGGCGATGAGCAGTTCTTC | CASSTGTSGDEQFF | NA | TRBD2 | TRBJ2-1 | TRBV19
TGTGGAGCCCGAACTGCCGGGGGAACCTACGAGCAGTACTTC | CGARTAGGTYEQYF | NA | NA | TRBJ2-7 | TRBV28
TGTGCCAGCAGTGAGACAGAGGCAGATACGCAGTATTTT | CASSETEADTQYF | NA | NA | TRBJ2-3 | TRBV2
TGCGCCAGCAGTCTGGTTAGCTCCGGGGGCAATCAGCCCCAGCATTTT | CASSLVSSGGNQPQHF | NA | NA | TRBJ1-5 | TRBV23-1
TGTGCCAGCAGTGAGACAGGGGCGTCCTACGAGCAGTACTTC | CASSETGASYEQYF | once | TRBD1 | TRBJ2-7 | TRBV6-1
TGTGCCAGCAGACTACCGAACACGGATGAGCAGTTCTTC | CASRLPNTDEQFF | NA | NA | TRBJ2-1 | TRBV6-1
TGTGCCAGCAGCTCAAGGCGACAGATCCCCACTGAAGCTTTCTTT | CASSSRRQIPTEAFF | NA | NA | TRBJ1-1 | TRBV14
TGTGCCAGCAGTTTAGAACTGCTAGGTGAGCAGTTCTTC | CASSLELLGEQFF | NA | NA | TRBJ2-1 | TRBV27
TGTGCCAGCAGCGTAGAGTTCGGCAGGGGGACCGGGGAGCTGTTTTTT | CASSVEFGRGTGELFF | NA | TRBD1 | TRBJ2-2 | TRBV9
TGTGCCAGCAGCGTAGGCGCGGGGGTGAGCAATCAGCCCCAGCATTTT | CASSVGAGVSNQPQHF | NA | NA | TRBJ1-5 | TRBV9
TGTGCCAGCAGCTTAGCGGGCAGGGAGAATGAGCAGTTCTTC | CASSLAGRENEQFF | NA | NA | TRBJ2-1 | TRBV7-9
TGTGCCTGGAGTGTCGGGCCGTTAACTGAAGCTTTCTTT | CAWSVGPLTEAFF | NA | NA | TRBJ1-1 | TRBV30
TGTGCCAGCAGCTTAGGCAGGGGGCGAGGTGAAGCTTTCTTT | CASSLGRGRGEAFF | few | TRBD1 | TRBJ1-1 | TRBV7-9
TGTGCCAGCAGTTTGACCCCGGGGTTCTACAATGAGCAGTTCTTC | CASSLTPGFYNEQFF | few | NA | TRBJ2-1 | TRBV27
TGTGCCAGCAGCGATGGGGGTTGGTCCTACAATGAGCAGTTCTTC | CASSDGGWSYNEQFF | NA | NA | TRBJ2-1 | TRBV9
TGTGCCAGCAGTCCATTGTCGGGGGAGCAACGCTACGAGCAGTACTTC | CASSPLSGEQRYEQYF | NA | NA | TRBJ2-7 | TRBV27
TGTGCCAGCACTCAGGGATTTGGAGAGACCCAGTACTTC | CASTQGFGETQYF | NA | NA | TRBJ2-5 | TRBV27
TGTGCCAGCAGCCCACCGGGACTCAGATATGGCTACACCTTC | CASSPPGLRYGYTF | NA | NA | TRBJ1-2 | TRBV5-6
TGTGCCACCAGCACCCAACAGGTCCGGGCGAAGCCCCAGCATTTT | CATSTQQVRAKPQHF | NA | NA | TRBJ1-5 | TRBV15
TGTGCCACCAGCCGGGTAGCGGGAAGCTCCTACAATGAGCAGTTCTTC | CATSRVAGSSYNEQFF | NA | TRBD2 | TRBJ2-1 | TRBV15
TGTGCCAGCAGTAGGGACTCCTTGACTGAAGCTTTCTTT | CASSRDSLTEAFF | few | NA | TRBJ1-1 | TRBV6-1
TGTGCCAGCAGCTTACTAGACCCCTACAATGAGCAGTTCTTC | CASSLLDPYNEQFF | NA | NA | TRBJ2-1 | TRBV7-2
TGTGCCAGTAGTATAGGTGCAGGGGGCGAGCAGTACTTC | CASSIGAGGEQYF | NA | TRBD1 | TRBJ2-7 | TRBV19
TGTGCCAGCAGCCCGGTTCGCGGGGGCTACGAGCAGTACTTC | CASSPVRGGYEQYF | NA | TRBD2 | TRBJ2-7 | TRBV13
TGTGCCAGCAGTGATAGCTGGGCCCAGTACTTC | CASSDSWAQYF | NA | NA | TRBJ2-5 | TRBV25-1
TGTGCCAGCAGCTTTGGCGGGGTCTACAATGAGCAGTTCTTC | CASSFGGVYNEQFF | NA | NA | TRBJ2-1 | TRBV13
TGCAGCGTTGAATCCGGGCTAGCCCACGAGCAGTACTTC | CSVESGLAHEQYF | NA | NA | TRBJ2-7 | TRBV29-1
TGTGCCAGCCGTACTTCTACCCTAGCGGGATACACCGGGGAGCTGTTTTTT | CASRTSTLAGYTGELFF | NA | TRBD2 | TRBJ2-2 | TRBV27
TGTGCCAGCACCTCGGGGGGTGGTCAGCCCCAGCATTTT | CASTSGGGQPQHF | NA | NA | TRBJ1-5 | TRBV5-6
TGTGCCAGCAGTTCCCACCAGCCGTGGAATGAGCAGTTCTTC | CASSSHQPWNEQFF | NA | NA | TRBJ2-1 | TRBV27
TGTGCCAGCGGTGCGGGGACCTACGAGCAGTACTTC | CASGAGTYEQYF | NA | NA | TRBJ2-7 | TRBV2
TGTGCCAGTAGTATTAGGGTCCCGGGAGAGCAGTACTTC | CASSIRVPGEQYF | NA | NA | TRBJ2-7 | TRBV19
TGCAGTCACAGGGACCTCTATGGCTACACCTTC | CSHRDLYGYTF | NA | NA | TRBJ1-2 | TRBV29-1
TGTGCCAGTAGTAGCGACTACCAAACCCACAATGAGCAGTTCTTC | CASSSDYQTHNEQFF | NA | NA | TRBJ2-1 | TRBV19
TGTGCCAGCTCACCACCGTTTCAGGGTCGGATTGGCTACACCTTC | CASSPPFQGRIGYTF | NA | NA | TRBJ1-2 | TRBV18
TGTGCCAGTAGTCTCCGACAGGGCAACGAGCAGTACTTC | CASSLRQGNEQYF | NA | TRBD1 | TRBJ2-7 | TRBV19
TGTGCCATCAGCACGACTAGCGGGCCTGTCACAGATACGCAGTATTTT | CAISTTSGPVTDTQYF | NA | TRBD2 | TRBJ2-3 | TRBV10-3
TGTGCCAGCAGCTCGCGACTAGCGGGGATTCGAACGGGGGAGACCCAGTACTTC | CASSSRLAGIRTGETQYF | NA | TRBD2 | TRBJ2-5 | TRBV13
TGTGCCAGCAGGTTTTGGGCGACAGGTTCCGGGGAGCTGTTTTTT | CASRFWATGSGELFF | NA | NA | TRBJ2-2 | TRBV2
TGTGCCAGCAGCCACGGCCAGCCTCTTCATCCCTCCTACGAGCAGTACTTC | CASSHGQPLHPSYEQYF | NA | NA | TRBJ2-7 | TRBV7-9
TGCAGCGTTCTAGCGGGAGGAGCCTACGAGCAGTACTTC | CSVLAGGAYEQYF | NA | TRBD2 | TRBJ2-7 | TRBV29-1
TGTGCCAGCAGGCGGAGAGGGAAAAATCAGCCCCAGCATTTT | CASRRRGKNQPQHF | NA | NA | TRBJ1-5 | TRBV28
TGTGCCAGCAGTGAACCTGCCTACGAGCAGTACTTC | CASSEPAYEQYF | NA | NA | TRBJ2-7 | TRBV6-1
TGTGCCAGCAGCCAACGTACCTACAATGAGCAGTTCTTC | CASSQRTYNEQFF | NA | NA | TRBJ2-1 | TRBV14
TGTGCCAGCAGCACGGGGGGGCGAGCGGTTATCTACAATGAGCAGTTCTTC | CASSTGGRAVIYNEQFF | NA | TRBD2 | TRBJ2-1 | TRBV5-5
TGTGCCAGCAGCCAAGATAGAAGGAGACAGGGCTTCCACGAGCAGTACTTC | CASSQDRRRQGFHEQYF | NA | TRBD1 | TRBJ2-7 | TRBV4-2
TGTGCCAGCAGCGCCCCTCCGGGACAGGGGGCCGGTGGCTACACCTTC | CASSAPPGQGAGGYTF | NA | TRBD1 | TRBJ1-2 | TRBV9
TGTGCCAGCACCCCAACTCTAACAGGGGAGCCCCAGCATTTT | CASTPTLTGEPQHF | NA | TRBD1 | TRBJ1-5 | TRBV11-2
TGTGCCAGCAGCTTAGTCCGCCTTCAGAGGTTCCATCAGCCCCAGCATTTT | CASSLVRLQRFHQPQHF | once | NA | TRBJ1-5 | TRBV7-4
TGTGCCAGCAGTGACCGAGTGGGCAGGGGGAACACTGAAGCTTTCTTT | CASSDRVGRGNTEAFF | few | NA | TRBJ1-1 | TRBV9